These T cell receptor beta chains were read from a single sample in a study of CD8 T cells in Susac syndrome. TCRdb called the immunoSEQ multiplex PCR reads again in MiXCR, with one record for every CDR3 protein. Of 85,000 to 95,000 distinct CDR3 sequences detected, about 95% appear once; the ten largest clones hold about 0.28%. The sample comprised CD4+ T cells from PBMCs. These receptors all stem from a human donor with Susac syndrome. CDR3s include the opening cysteine and the closing phenylalanine or tryptophan. D genes are given only for firm matches. Some rows mark clone size as missing; the rest say once, few, many or name a class of expanded clone.

v_call,clone_size,j_call,d_call,cdr3_aa,cdr3_nt
TRBV28,-,TRBJ1-5,TRBD1,CASSTGVVGNQPQHF,TGTGCCAGCAGTACAGGGGTAGTTGGCAATCAGCCCCAGCATTTT
TRBV6-4,-,TRBJ2-5,-,CASSETGEGTTQYF,TGTGCCAGCAGCGAGACGGGGGAAGGGACGACCCAGTACTTC
TRBV6-5,-,TRBJ2-1,TRBD2,CASSGAGGLSEQFF,TGTGCCAGCAGTGGGGCGGGGGGGCTGAGTGAGCAGTTCTTC
TRBV6-5,-,TRBJ2-6,-,CATRGSGANVLTF,TGTGCCACCAGGGGCTCTGGGGCCAACGTCCTGACTTTC
TRBV5-6,-,TRBJ1-4,-,CASSSGSRGEKLFF,TGTGCCAGCAGCTCCGGGAGCCGCGGGGAAAAACTGTTTTTT
TRBV3-1,-,TRBJ1-2,-,CASRGRMESYGYTF,TGTGCCAGCAGGGGACGGATGGAGAGCTATGGCTACACCTTC
TRBV14,-,TRBJ2-3,-,CASSQGPVAQYF,TGTGCCAGCAGCCAAGGACCCGTCGCGCAGTATTTT
TRBV19,-,TRBJ2-7,-,CASSRPGLTVEQYF,TGTGCCAGTAGCCGGCCAGGCCTCACGGTCGAGCAGTACTTC
TRBV5-1,-,TRBJ2-7,TRBD2,CASSWTSGGSYEQYF,TGCGCCAGCAGCTGGACTAGCGGGGGATCCTACGAGCAGTACTTC
TRBV3-1,once,TRBJ2-1,TRBD2,CASSHGTSKDNEQFF,TGTGCCAGCAGCCACGGGACTAGCAAGGACAATGAGCAGTTCTTC
TRBV29-1,-,TRBJ2-5,-,CSVQGTGGETQYF,TGCAGCGTACAGGGTACGGGTGGAGAGACCCAGTACTTC